The clone carrying this T cell receptor (beta chain) has at least ten counts. These data belong to a study of Graves' ophthalmopathy and Graves' hyperthyroidism. The V and J ends lost 0 bases and 3 bases, in that order; junction bases with no gene match: 11. Germline assignment: CDR1 LNHNV and CDR2 YYDKDF (reference sequence). There are 18 residues in the CDR3. RNA transcripts served as template for amplifying TCR beta CDR3 sequences. First-round RT-PCR with HTBI primers preceded a second-round multiplex PCR. TCRdb re-called the multiplex PCR reads through MiXCR, storing one row per CDR3 protein. Among 900,000 to 1,200,000 distinct CDR3 sequences listed, roughly two fifths were seen once.

Material for sequencing was peripheral blood or thyroid tissue (not recorded which). This clonotype was obtained from an adult man with Graves' hyperthyroidism. The rearrangement joins TRBV15 to TRBJ2-7, with 10 bases aligning to TRBD2. The CDR3 protein is CATSRDRSSGRIGYEQYF. The CDR3 DNA sequence: TGTGCCACCAGCAGAGATCGTAGTAGCGGGAGGATCGGCTACGAGCAGTACTTC. The variable domain in full, completed from reference TRBV15 and TRBJ2-7, reads DAMVIQNPRYQVTQFGKPVTLSCSQTLNHNVMYWYQQKSSQAPKLLFHYYDKDFNNEADTPDNFQSRRPNTSFCFLDIRSPGLGDTAMYLCATSRDRSSGRIGYEQYFGPGTRLTVT.